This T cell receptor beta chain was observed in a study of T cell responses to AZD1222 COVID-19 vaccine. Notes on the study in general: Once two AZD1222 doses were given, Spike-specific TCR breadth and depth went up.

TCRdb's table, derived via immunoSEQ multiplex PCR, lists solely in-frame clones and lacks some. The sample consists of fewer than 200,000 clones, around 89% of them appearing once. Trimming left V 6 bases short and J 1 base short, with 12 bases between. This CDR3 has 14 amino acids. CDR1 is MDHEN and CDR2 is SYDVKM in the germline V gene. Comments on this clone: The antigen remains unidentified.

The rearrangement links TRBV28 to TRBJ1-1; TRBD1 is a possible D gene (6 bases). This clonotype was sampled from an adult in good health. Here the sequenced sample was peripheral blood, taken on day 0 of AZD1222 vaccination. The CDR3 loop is CASRTDSRNTEAFF. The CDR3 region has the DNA TGTGCCAGCAGAACGGACAGTAGGAACACTGAAGCTTTCTTT.